The 14 T cell receptor beta chains reported below all come from one sample, sequenced in a study of shared T cell receptors in the human thymus. Generated by immunoSEQ multiplex PCR, the TCRdb table keeps only in-frame clones and is missing some. The table has some 700,000 clones, 85% to 90% seen once; the top ten hold 0.0095% to 0.012%. These records were also assigned to another study, of human thymus T cells.

Source material: thymocytes. These receptors were taken from a boy less than two years old with a congenital heart defect.

This chain uses TRBV4-3 with TRBJ2-5, with D possibly TRBD2 on 5 matching bases. The CDR3 is 15 amino acids. CDR1 and CDR2 (germline): LGHNA, YSLEER. V dropped 2 bases and J dropped 3 bases, with 13 bases sitting between them. This chain's CDR3 is CASSQRTSSKETQYF. The CDR3, as DNA: TGCGCCAGCAGCCAACGTACTAGTAGTAAAGAGACCCAGTACTTC.

This chain links TRBV14 with TRBJ2-4, with 7 nucleotides matching TRBD1. The CDR3 sequence is 14 residues long. Unmatched junction bases numbered 4, after V lost 0 bases and J lost 8 bases. Germline loops: CDR1 SGHDN, CDR2 FVKESK. The CDR3, as DNA: TGTGCCAGCAGCCAAGATAGGCAGGGGGACATTCAGTACTTC. Protein: CASSQDRQGDIQYF.

The chain combines TRBV27 with TRBJ2-1; TRBD2 matches 8 bases. V gave up 5 bases and J gave up 0 bases; unmatched junction bases: 12. CDR3 size: 18 residues. Germline CDR1 reads MNHEY; CDR2 reads SMNVEV (reference sequence). This chain's CDR3 is CASSILRTSRSSYNEQFF. The CDR3 DNA reads as TGTGCCAGCAGTATACTACGGACTAGCCGAAGCTCCTACAATGAGCAGTTCTTC.

This chain connects TRBV27 to TRBJ1-2, with 9 positions matching TRBD1. The V segment lost 5 bases and the J segment 5 bases; nucleotides outside the gene matches: 15. This CDR3 spans 17 amino acids. Per germline, CDR1 MNHEY and CDR2 SMNVEV (reference sequence). CDR3 amino acids: CASSRRWWDRDRYGYTF. DNA of the CDR3: TGTGCCAGCAGTCGCAGATGGTGGGACAGGGATCGGTATGGCTACACCTTC.

This chain connects TRBV28 to TRBJ2-3; 11 nucleotides match TRBD2. Trimming took 2 bases from V and 4 from J; bases not matched to a gene: 8. Germline V CDR1 and CDR2: MDHEN, SYDVKM. The CDR3 consists of 17 residues. CDR3: CASSLRIAGGPADTQYF. The CDR3 region has the DNA TGTGCCAGCAGTTTACGCATAGCGGGAGGGCCCGCAGATACGCAGTATTTT.

This clone was recorded once. The gene calls are TRBV5-1 and TRBJ2-7, with 10 bases that match TRBD2. Germline V gives CDR1 SGHRS, CDR2 YFSETQ. V lost 0 bases, J lost 2 bases, and 8 bases stayed unmatched. This CDR3 comprises 17 residues. The CDR3 coding sequence is TGCGCCAGCAGCTTGGAGGGTCCCGGGACTAGCGCCTACGAGCAGTACTTC. Encoded protein: CASSLEGPGTSAYEQYF.

V is TRBV27 and J is TRBJ2-4; D is uncertain. CDR1 and CDR2 (germline): MNHEY, SMNVEV (reference sequence). This CDR3 is 16 amino acids long. Trimming cost V 1 base and J 0 bases, with 10 bases left between them. Here the CDR3 reads CASSLLALLAKNIQYF. Written as DNA, the CDR3 is TGTGCCAGCAGTTTATTGGCCCTCCTAGCCAAAAACATTCAGTACTTC.

This sequence joins TRBV7-8 and TRBJ1-2; 8 bases align to TRBD1. This CDR3 spans 15 amino acids. The germline CDR1 and CDR2 sequences are SGHVS and FQNEAQ. V gave up 5 bases and J gave up 7 bases; unmatched junction bases: 12. CDR3 in DNA: TGTGCCAGCAGCGCTCACTTGACAGGGGTCGGTGGCTACACCTTC. This translates into CASSAHLTGVGGYTF.

The V gene is TRBV27, the J gene TRBJ2-1; TRBD2 matches 10 bases. Germline CDR1 and CDR2: MNHEY and SMNVEV (reference sequence). This CDR3 comprises 16 residues. Trimming took 5 bases from V and 10 from J; bases not matched to a gene: 14. CDR3 sequence (DNA): TGTGCCAGCAGTCGACGGACTAGCGGACATCGGGGGGAGCAGTTCTTC. Protein sequence: CASSRRTSGHRGEQFF.

The rearrangement uses TRBV28 and TRBJ2-1, with D possibly TRBD2 on 6 matching bases. CDR1 and CDR2 (germline): MDHEN, SYDVKM. Trimming shortened V by 0 bases and J by 3 bases, and 6 bases separated the two germline ends. CDR3 size: 14 residues. DNA of the CDR3: TGTGCCAGCAGTTTATGGCGGGACTACAATGAGCAGTTCTTC. Encoded protein: CASSLWRDYNEQFF.

This chain links TRBV25-1 with TRBJ2-2; D is perhaps TRBD1 (5 bases). The germline V and J ends were trimmed by 4 bases and 6 bases, with 15 bases remaining between them. The CDR3 sequence is 15 residues long. Germline values: CDR1 MGHDK, CDR2 SYGVNS. The CDR3: CASSATDRGAGELFF. The CDR3, as DNA: TGTGCCAGCAGTGCGACAGATCGCGGCGCCGGGGAGCTGTTTTTT.

The V gene is TRBV6-5, the J gene TRBJ2-1; the match to TRBD1 covers 8 bases. The germline CDR1 and CDR2 sequences are MNHEY and SVGAGI. Germline trimming cut 5 bases from V and 5 bases from J; bases unmatched to any gene: 8. The CDR3 is 15 amino acids. CDR3 sequence reads: CASSPDQGADNEQFF. CDR3 bases: TGTGCCAGCAGTCCGGACCAGGGGGCTGACAATGAGCAGTTCTTC.

This chain connects TRBV10-3 to TRBJ1-4, with D maybe TRBD1 (6 bases). Per germline, CDR1 ENHRY and CDR2 SYGVKD. The CDR3 is made up of 13 amino acids. V shed 6 bases and J shed 10 bases, with 15 bases lying between them. The CDR3 DNA reads as TGTGCCATCAGGGACAGAGGGGACGGAAAACTGTTTTTT. Translating gives CAIRDRGDGKLFF.

This clone was observed once. The gene calls are TRBV5-1 and TRBJ2-4; tentatively, D is TRBD1 (5 bases). The CDR3 sequence is 17 residues long. The germline gives CDR1 SGHRS, CDR2 YFSETQ. Trimming pared 1 base from V and 0 bases from J, leaving 14 bases between. CDR3 sequence: CASSLRPGLVAKNIQYF. CDR3 nucleotide sequence: TGCGCCAGCAGCTTGCGGCCAGGGTTAGTAGCCAAAAACATTCAGTACTTC.